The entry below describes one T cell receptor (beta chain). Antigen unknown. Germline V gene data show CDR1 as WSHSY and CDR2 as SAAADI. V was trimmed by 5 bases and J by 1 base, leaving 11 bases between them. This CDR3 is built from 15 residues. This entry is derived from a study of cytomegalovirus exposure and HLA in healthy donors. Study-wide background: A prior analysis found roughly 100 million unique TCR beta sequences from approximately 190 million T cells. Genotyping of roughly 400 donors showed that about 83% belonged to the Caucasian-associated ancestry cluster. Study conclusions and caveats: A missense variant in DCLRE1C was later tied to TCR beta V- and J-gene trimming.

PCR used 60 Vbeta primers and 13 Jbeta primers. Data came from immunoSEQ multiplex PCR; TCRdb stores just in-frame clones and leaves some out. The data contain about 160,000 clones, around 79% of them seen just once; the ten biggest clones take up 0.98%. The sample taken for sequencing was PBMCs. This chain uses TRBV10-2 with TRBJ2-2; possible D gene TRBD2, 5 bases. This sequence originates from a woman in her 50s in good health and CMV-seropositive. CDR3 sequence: CASSRTGRNTGELFF. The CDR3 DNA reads TGCGCCAGCAGTCGGACGGGGAGGAACACCGGGGAGCTGTTTTTT.